This entry lists 17 T cell receptor beta chains sequenced from one sample in a study of identical twins. Each CDR3 protein gets one entry after TCRdb re-called the 5' RACE reads with MiXCR. The sample records nearly 650,000 distinct CDR3 sequences, around 7.4% being singletons. These sequences were also reported in another study, on yellow fever vaccine responses in identical twins.

Sequencing used PBMCs. The receptors originated from a woman aged 18-35 years in good health.

This clonotype turned up a few times. J is TRBJ2-7 and V is TRBV29-1, with 9 bases aligning to TRBD1. Germline values: CDR1 SQVTM, CDR2 ANQGSEA. The CDR3 runs 12 residues. J was trimmed by 2 bases and V by 6 bases; bases with no gene match: 2. The chain's CDR3 is CSVRQGAYEQYF. CDR3 nucleotide sequence: TGCAGCGTCAGACAGGGGGCCTACGAGCAGTACTTC.

V usage is TRBV4-1 and J usage is TRBJ2-5; TRBD2 is a possible D gene (5 bases). Trimming took 0 bases from V and 7 from J, leaving 12 bases between them. The germline V gene has CDR1 MGHRA and CDR2 YSYEKL. The CDR3 contains 14 residues. The CDR3 reads CASSQEPGSGTQYF. The CDR3 coding sequence is TGCGCCAGCAGCCAAGAGCCCGGCAGCGGGACCCAGTACTTC.

The chain has TRBV20-1 and TRBJ2-5; TRBD1 or TRBD2 may be the D gene (5 bases each). V gave up 3 bases and J gave up 1 base, with 12 bases separating them. This CDR3 spans 14 amino acids. CDR1 and CDR2 from the germline V gene are DFQATT and SNEGSKA (reference sequence). CDR3 residues: CSARRGTGQETQYF. As DNA, the CDR3 is TGCAGTGCTAGGCGAGGGACGGGCCAAGAGACCCAGTACTTC.

This clonotype was counted between two and nine times. J is TRBJ2-3 and V is TRBV10-3; no firm D call. The germline gives CDR1 ENHRY, CDR2 SYGVKD. Between the trimmed V and J ends, which lost 6 bases and 0 bases, there was a span of 7 bases. The length of the CDR3 is 13 residues. In nucleotides, the CDR3 is TGTGCCATCAGGACCTCTAGCACAGATACGCAGTATTTT. It codes for CAIRTSSTDTQYF.

This clonotype was seen more than once but under ten times. This chain links TRBV12-3 or TRBV12-4 with TRBJ1-2; a possible D gene is TRBD1 (6 bases). The CDR3 has 13 residues. The ends were cut back, 5 bases at V and 6 bases at J, with 13 bases in the middle. The CDR3 DNA reads TGTGCCAGCAGTCCCGGGGGCGTTCATGGCTACACCTTC. Its translation: CASSPGGVHGYTF.

This clonotype was found many times. The genes are TRBV9 and TRBJ1-1; D uncertain. The CDR3 is 14 residues long. Germline CDR1 is SGDLS and CDR2 is YYNGEE. The V gene lost 4 bases and the J gene lost 0 bases, with 10 bases spanning the gap. CDR3 region: CASSPAGLNTEAFF. CDR3 in DNA: TGTGCCAGCAGCCCAGCTGGTTTGAACACTGAAGCTTTCTTT.

V usage is TRBV20-1 and J usage is TRBJ2-3; 8 bases map to TRBD2. Germline values: CDR1 DFQATT, CDR2 SNEGSKA (reference sequence). The CDR3 is 14 residues long. The ends lost 5 bases at V and 6 bases at J; junction bases unmatched: 10. The chain's CDR3 is CSAQRGPNGDTQYF. The CDR3 coding sequence is TGCAGTGCTCAGCGGGGGCCCAACGGGGATACGCAGTATTTT.

This clonotype has at least ten counts. V gene TRBV7-9 combines with J gene TRBJ2-2, with a tentative D call TRBD2 (5 bases). In germline, CDR1 is SEHNR, CDR2 FQNEAQ (reference sequence). With 8 bases removed from V and 0 bases from J, the gap between germline ends came to 16 bases. This CDR3 region has 16 residues. CDR3 nucleotide sequence: TGTGCCAGCGGTCCAGTAGGGAGTGCGAACACCGGGGAGCTGTTTTTT. This encodes CASGPVGSANTGELFF.

A few counts support this clonotype. V gene TRBV6-5 combines with J gene TRBJ2-2, with TRBD2 identical over 11 bases. The CDR3 has 17 amino acids. V lost 2 bases, J lost 5 bases, and 7 bases stayed unmatched. The germline CDR1 and CDR2 sequences are MNHEY and SVGAGI. The CDR3 DNA follows: TGTGCCAGCAGTTACCTAGCGGGGGGCCCGGGAACCGGGGAGCTGTTTTTT. Protein sequence: CASSYLAGGPGTGELFF.

The chain uses TRBV20-1 and TRBJ2-3; D possibly corresponds to TRBD1 (6 bases). The length of the CDR3 is 17 residues. Germline CDR1 and CDR2: DFQATT and SNEGSKA (reference sequence). The ends were cut back, 2 bases at V and 7 bases at J, with 25 bases in the middle. The CDR3 spells CSARPLDSRNAQYTQYF. The CDR3 nucleotides read TGCAGTGCTAGACCCTTGGACAGCCGAAACGCCCAGTATACGCAGTATTTT.

The sample holds many counts of this clonotype. The gene calls are TRBV29-1 and TRBJ2-3, with D tentatively TRBD1 or TRBD2 (6 bases each). CDR3 size: 11 residues. V lost 7 bases and J lost 13, with 18 bases in between. Germline CDR1 reads SQVTM; CDR2 reads ANQGSEA. CDR3 residues: CSGMNRDSEYF. The CDR3 nucleotides are TGCAGCGGGATGAACAGGGACTCGGAGTATTTT.

The V gene is TRBV20-1, the J gene TRBJ2-7; D perhaps matches TRBD2 (6 bases). CDR1 is DFQATT and CDR2 is SNEGSKA in the germline V gene (reference sequence). CDR3 size: 13 residues. Trimming left V 4 bases short and J 5 bases short, with 15 bases between. This CDR3 reads CSAIDGRVNEQYF. CDR3 sequence (DNA): TGCAGTGCTATCGACGGGAGAGTCAACGAGCAGTACTTC.

Points on this clonotype: At one end, the junction sequence differs from germline, possibly due to a read error. The chain is built from TRBV7-3 and TRBJ2-1; 13 bases align to TRBD2. Germline lookup yields CDR1 SGHTA and CDR2 FQGTGA. This CDR3 has 18 amino acids. The DNA of the CDR3 is TGTGCCTGCAGTTTAACTAGCGGGAGGGCCCCCTCCTACAATGAGCAGTTCTTC. Translation: CACSLTSGRAPSYNEQFF.

This clonotype was counted only a few times. The chain combines TRBV4-1 with TRBJ2-1; weak D call: TRBD2 (6 bases). Per germline, CDR1 MGHRA and CDR2 YSYEKL. This CDR3 has 15 amino acids. The ends were cut back, 5 bases at V and 1 base at J, with 12 bases in the middle. The CDR3 loop reads CASSSPSGSYNEQFF. The CDR3 DNA is TGCGCCAGCAGCTCTCCGAGCGGGTCCTACAATGAGCAGTTCTTC.

On this clonotype: A single base separates this from a much larger clone, so it may be a read error. The rearrangement uses TRBV7-9 and TRBJ2-2; possibly TRBD1 for D (6 bases). Germline V CDR1 and CDR2: SEHNR, FQNEAQ (reference sequence). The CDR3 sequence is 16 residues long. CDR3 bases: TGTGCCAGCGGCTTAAAGCCGGGACAGAACACCGGGGAGCTGTTTTTT. Translation: CASGLKPGQNTGELFF.

The rearrangement joins TRBV28 to TRBJ1-2; possible D gene TRBD1, 6 bases. V was clipped by 1 base and J by 5 bases, with 20 bases between them. The germline CDR1 and CDR2 sequences are MDHEN and SYDVKM. The CDR3 spans 17 residues. The CDR3 protein is CASSLSQGPQAGYGYTF. In DNA, the CDR3 is TGTGCCAGCAGTTTATCCCAGGGGCCCCAAGCTGGGTATGGCTACACCTTC.

This clonotype came up many times. The chain is built from TRBV5-1 and TRBJ1-2, with 8 positions matching TRBD1. Germline values: CDR1 SGHRS, CDR2 YFSETQ. V lost 5 bases to trimming and J lost 3 bases; unmatched junction nucleotides: 9. The CDR3 spans 15 residues. Here the CDR3 DNA reads TGCGCCAGCAGGCATGACAGGGGACTGGACTATGGCTACACCTTC. Translation gives CASRHDRGLDYGYTF.